What follows are 16 T cell receptor beta chains derived from one specimen sequenced in a study of blood T cell repertoires in COVID-19. Profiling relied on immunoSEQ multiplex PCR, and the TCRdb table lists in-frame clones only, not all of them. In the table there are 350,000 to 450,000 clones, 80% to 90% of which are singletons. Sample: PBMCs or T cells enriched from blood (not recorded which). The receptors were sampled from a man in his thirties or forties who had recovered from COVID-19.

V and J are TRBV12-5 and TRBJ2-7; 8 nucleotides line up with TRBD2. The CDR3 extends over 15 amino acids. Trimming at V came to 2 bases and at J to 1 base, leaving 4 bases not matched to a gene. The germline CDR1 and CDR2 sequences are LGHNT and FRNRAP. CDR3 amino acids: CASGLMSSGSYEQYF. The CDR3 region has the DNA TGTGCTAGTGGTTTGATGTCTAGCGGGTCCTACGAGCAGTACTTC.

The V call is TRBV6-4, the J call TRBJ1-1, with D maybe TRBD1 (5 bases). Trimming stripped 6 bases from V and 2 bases from J, with 10 bases between. Germline V gene sequence: CDR1 MRHNA, CDR2 SNTAGT. The CDR3 runs 13 residues. The DNA for the CDR3 is TGTGCCAGCAGCTTGACAGTTAACACTGAAGCTTTCTTT. Translated: CASSLTVNTEAFF.

The chain carries TRBV10-3 and TRBJ1-6, with TRBD1 matching over 7 bases. CDR3 length: 14 amino acids. Germline V gene lookup returns CDR1 ENHRY and CDR2 SYGVKD. The V gene end was trimmed by 2 bases and the J gene end by 7 bases; junction bases not matched to a gene: 2. Written as DNA, the CDR3 is TGTGCCATCAGTGAGCCGGGACAGAATTCACCCCTCCACTTT. Residues: CAISEPGQNSPLHF.

The CDR3 here is CASSVGDNYSPLHF. DNA of the CDR3: TGTGCCAGCAGCGTAGGGGACAATTATTCACCCCTCCACTTT. V is TRBV9 and J is TRBJ1-6, with D possibly TRBD1 on 6 matching bases. The germline V gene encodes CDR1 SGDLS and CDR2 YYNGEE. This CDR3 is 14 amino acids long. Trimming removed 0 bases from V and 8 bases from J, with 9 bases in between.

J is TRBJ1-5 and V is TRBV19, with a possible D match to TRBD1 (5 bases). Trimming pared 6 bases from V and 0 bases from J, leaving 15 bases between. Germline values: CDR1 LNHDA, CDR2 SQIVND (reference sequence). This CDR3 contains 16 residues. CDR3 amino acids: CASSTTDPVSNQPQHF. The CDR3 bases are TGTGCCAGTAGCACGACAGATCCTGTTAGCAATCAGCCCCAGCATTTT.

The genes are TRBV7-9 and TRBJ2-1, with a weak D call TRBD1 (6 bases). The V gene's germline CDR1 is SEHNR and CDR2 FQNEAQ (reference sequence). The CDR3 contains 15 residues. The germline V and J ends were trimmed by 1 base and 6 bases, with 13 bases remaining between them. CDR3 protein: CASSLGGKGVNEQFF. The CDR3 coding sequence is TGTGCCAGCAGCTTAGGAGGGAAGGGGGTCAATGAGCAGTTCTTC.

J is TRBJ2-3 and V is TRBV5-4; tentative D call: TRBD2 (6 bases). The germline gives CDR1 SGHNT, CDR2 YYREEE (reference sequence). Between the trimmed V and J ends, which lost 6 bases and 0 bases, there was a span of 17 bases. The CDR3 runs 16 residues. The DNA of the CDR3 is TGTGCCAGCACCGTCCGCGGGGCGGATAGCACAGATACGCAGTATTTT. Translating it yields CASTVRGADSTDTQYF.

V is TRBV14 and J is TRBJ1-6; TRBD1 is a possible D gene (6 bases). Deletions cut 1 base from V and 7 bases from J, with 14 bases between. This CDR3 contains 16 residues. Germline V lookup: CDR1 SGHDN, CDR2 FVKESK. The CDR3: CASSQAGGARNSPLHF. The CDR3 bases are TGTGCCAGCAGCCAAGCGGGGGGGGCGCGGAATTCACCCCTCCACTTT.

J is TRBJ1-2 and V is TRBV5-4; no firm D call. V lost 0 bases and J 4 bases, leaving 7 bases between the germline ends. The CDR3 spans 13 residues. CDR1 is SGHNT, CDR2 YYREEE, per germline (reference sequence). In DNA, the CDR3 is TGTGCCAGCAGCTTGGAGTCAGGCTATGGCTACACCTTC. It specifies CASSLESGYGYTF.

The genes are TRBV2 and TRBJ2-7, with a possible D match to TRBD1 (7 bases). Germline CDR1 and CDR2: SNHLY and FYNNEI. The CDR3 runs 14 residues. V was trimmed by 6 bases and J by 3 bases, leaving 15 bases between them. This chain's CDR3 is CASSSPQGGYEQYF. CDR3 coding DNA: TGTGCCAGCAGCTCCCCCCAGGGGGGCTACGAGCAGTACTTC.

V is TRBV28 and J is TRBJ2-7; possibly TRBD2 for D (7 bases). Germline V CDR1 and CDR2: MDHEN, SYDVKM. V shed 2 bases and J shed 6 bases, with 20 bases lying between them. The CDR3 sequence is 16 residues long. CDR3 amino acids: CASSLGGASKVSEQYF. Here the CDR3 DNA reads TGTGCCAGCAGTTTAGGGGGGGCTAGCAAAGTATCCGAGCAGTACTTC.

J is TRBJ2-3 and V is TRBV7-2; 8 bases align to TRBD2. The V and J ends lost 5 bases and 4 bases, in that order; junction bases with no gene match: 20. This CDR3 region has 19 residues. The germline V gene has CDR1 SGHTA and CDR2 FQGNSA. The CDR3 nucleotides read TGTGCCAGCAGCCCCCAAGGTTGGGCGTCGGGAGGGCATGCAGATACGCAGTATTTT. It encodes CASSPQGWASGGHADTQYF.

V usage is TRBV5-4 and J usage is TRBJ2-6; D ambiguous. The CDR3 is 16 residues long. The V gene lost 9 bases and the J gene lost 0 bases, with 16 bases spanning the gap. Germline V CDR1 and CDR2: SGHNT, YYREEE (reference sequence). CDR3 DNA: TGTGCCATCTTAAGCCCATCTAGCTCTGGGGCCAACGTCCTGACTTTC. Its protein is CAILSPSSSGANVLTF.

This clone has a handful of counts. The same CDR3 is also encoded by other DNA sequences in this sample. The genes are TRBV3-1 (or the pseudogene TRBV3-2) and TRBJ2-5, with 12 nucleotides matching TRBD2. CDR1 LGHDT and CDR2 YNNKEL come from the germline V gene (reference sequence). CDR3 length: 15 residues. Trimming took 1 base from V and 5 from J; bases not matched to a gene: 2. The CDR3 here is CASSQGLAGVETQYF. As DNA, the CDR3 is TGTGCCAGCAGCCAAGGACTAGCGGGAGTGGAGACCCAGTACTTC.

The V gene is TRBV29-1, the J gene TRBJ1-3; D is uncertain. Looked up from germline, CDR1 is SQVTM and CDR2 is ANQGSEA. Deletions cut 8 bases from V and 0 bases from J, with 11 bases between. The CDR3 spans 13 residues. CDR3 residues: CSFSESSGNTIYF. Here the CDR3 DNA reads TGCAGCTTTAGCGAAAGCTCTGGAAACACCATATATTTT. Filled out from reference TRBV29-1 and TRBJ1-3, the complete variable domain reads SAVISQKPSRDICQRGTSLTIQCQVDSQVTMMFWYRQQPGQSLTLIATANQGSEATYESGFVIDKFPISRPNLTFSTLTVSNMSPEDSSIYLCSFSESSGNTIYFGEGSWLTVV.

The chain joins TRBV28 to TRBJ2-1; TRBD2 might be the D (6 bases). Looked up from germline, CDR1 is MDHEN and CDR2 is SYDVKM. There are 15 residues in the CDR3. Trimming removed 6 bases at V and 3 bases at J, with 15 bases between. CDR3 sequence: CASRPGTASYNEQFF. CDR3 in DNA: TGTGCCAGCAGGCCCGGGACTGCCAGCTACAATGAGCAGTTCTTC.